The 8 T cell receptor beta chains given below trace back to one sample, sequenced in a study of radiation and T cells in renal cell carcinoma. Clones were sequenced by immunoSEQ multiplex PCR, and TCRdb holds only the in-frame ones, with some missing. The sample shows approximately 170,000 clones, 88% of them seen only once. Noted time point: blood 4 weeks post-SBRT, at nephrectomy. The sample's treatment: 15 Gy SBRT to primary tumor, nephrectomy 4 weeks later. This specimen was blood, taken from a patient whose treatment included radiotherapy and nephrectomy. These receptors originate from a woman between 45 and 60 years old with renal cell carcinoma.

This chain connects TRBV11-1 to TRBJ2-3, with D possibly matching TRBD2 (6 bases). The CDR3 runs to 14 residues. CDR1 and CDR2 (germline): SGHAT, FQDESV (reference sequence). Trimming removed 1 base from V and 4 bases from J, with 9 bases in between. The CDR3 region is CASSLGGGADTQYF. The DNA of the CDR3 is TGTGCCAGCAGCTTAGGTGGAGGGGCAGATACGCAGTATTTT. The full variable domain, in which reference TRBV11-1 and TRBJ2-3 provide the parts outside the CDR3, is EAEVAQSPRYKITEKSQAVAFWCDPISGHATLYWYRQILGQGPELLVQFQDESVVDDSQLPKDRFSAERLKGVDSTLKIQPAELGDSAMYLCASSLGGGADTQYFGPGTRLTVL.

This chain uses TRBV5-1 with TRBJ2-7; 8 nucleotides match TRBD2. The J segment lost 3 bases and the V segment lost 7 bases, leaving 9 bases of the junction unmatched. Germline V gene lookup returns CDR1 SGHRS and CDR2 YFSETQ. The CDR3 has 14 amino acids. The CDR3 sequence is CASGREGLGYEQYF. The DNA for the CDR3 is TGCGCCAGCGGTCGGGAGGGTCTAGGCTACGAGCAGTACTTC.

The rearrangement links TRBV5-1 to TRBJ1-2; D is unclear. V was shortened by 0 bases and J by 3 bases, with 12 bases between the two germline ends. Per germline, CDR1 SGHRS and CDR2 YFSETQ. The CDR3 spans 15 residues. The CDR3 loop reads CASSLDISRYYGYTF. The CDR3 DNA reads TGCGCCAGCAGCTTGGACATCTCCCGATACTATGGCTACACCTTC.

The V gene is TRBV7-8, the J gene TRBJ2-7; the match to TRBD2 covers 11 bases. The CDR3 has 15 residues. V trimming: 4 bases; J trimming: 6 bases; junction bases outside the gene matches: 8. Germline values: CDR1 SGHVS, CDR2 FQNEAQ. DNA for the CDR3: TGTGCCAGCAGCTCCTATAGCGGGGGGGCAATCGAGCAGTACTTC. Its protein is CASSSYSGGAIEQYF.

This clone was recorded once. This chain uses TRBV5-1 with TRBJ1-1; D not certain. CDR3 size: 14 residues. The V end was cut by 2 bases, the J end by 4 bases, with 12 bases between. The germline V gene has CDR1 SGHRS and CDR2 YFSETQ. CDR3 protein: CASSLAFEGTEAFF. The DNA for the CDR3 is TGCGCCAGCAGCTTAGCTTTTGAGGGCACTGAAGCTTTCTTT.

This chain uses TRBV14 with TRBJ1-3; no reliable D call. V lost 5 bases, J lost 3 bases, and 8 bases lay in between. This CDR3 has 13 amino acids. Germline assignment: CDR1 SGHDN and CDR2 FVKESK. In DNA, the CDR3 is TGTGCCAGCAGCTCTACAATTGGAAACACCATATATTTT. Amino acid sequence: CASSSTIGNTIYF.

The J gene is TRBJ1-2, the V gene TRBV2, with D maybe TRBD1 (5 bases). Between the trimmed V and J ends, which lost 9 bases and 1 base, there was a span of 15 bases. Per germline, CDR1 SNHLY and CDR2 FYNNEI. This CDR3 has 14 residues. The CDR3 nucleotides are TGTGCCAGTCGCGACAGACACTTTAACTATGGCTACACCTTC. This sequence encodes CASRDRHFNYGYTF.

The DNA for the CDR3 is TGTGCCAGCAGTTACTCGGGGCAGAACTGGGAGCAGTACTTC. It is translated as CASSYSGQNWEQYF. The genes are TRBV6-6 and TRBJ2-7; TRBD1 might be the D (5 bases). This CDR3 is 14 amino acids long. The V and J ends lost 0 bases and 7 bases respectively, with 13 bases between them. Germline CDR1 and CDR2: MNHNY and SVGAGI (reference sequence).